The present T cell receptor (beta chain) was sequenced within a study of blood T cells in healthy people across ages. Turning to this clonotype: Its target is not known.

CDR1 and CDR2 from the germline V gene are SGHAT and FQNNGV. The CDR3 loop spans 13 amino acids. V was pared by 5 bases and J by 7 bases, with 12 bases between. The study's findings and limits: Lack of knowledge of donor CMV status possibly confounded expanded clonotype changes.

PBMCs were isolated at a quantity of at least 7 million per sample. Alongside a J-beta primer mix, a sample-barcoded 5' primer served in a second PCR lasting about 7 to 11 cycles. TCRdb passed the 5' RACE reads through MiXCR, listing each CDR3 protein once. The table lists roughly 680,000 distinct CDR3 sequences, roughly 49% of them singletons. This chain connects TRBV11-2 to TRBJ2-1, with a weak D call TRBD1 (6 bases). Sequenced material: blood. The TCR sequence derives from a woman in her sixties or seventies in good health. The chain's CDR3 is CASSPQGWNEQFF. CDR3 DNA: TGTGCCAGCAGCCCACAGGGATGGAATGAGCAGTTCTTC. Variable domain in full (rest from reference TRBV11-2 and TRBJ2-1): EAGVAQSPRYKIIEKRQSVAFWCNPISGHATLYWYQQILGQGPKLLIQFQNNGVVDDSQLPKDRFSAERLKGVDSTLKIQPAKLEDSAVYLCASSPQGWNEQFFGPGTRLTVL.